These 21 T cell receptor beta chains were all obtained from the same sample, sequenced in a study of blood T cell repertoires in COVID-19 (dated by TCRdb to 2018 to 2021). Libraries were made using the immunoSEQ multiplex PCR assay. Entries here come from immuneACCESS through TCRdb and include only in-frame sequences with V and J called. Some clones fail to appear in such tables; in the studies checked, an unresolved V gene covers under half of the shortfall, and the cause of the remainder is unknown. Across this sample there are roughly 290,000 clones, with approximately 90% seen only once. The ten biggest clones cover approximately 0.84% of the sample. Source material: peripheral blood. The receptors originated from a man aged 25-45 years with acute or convalescent COVID-19.

The V gene is TRBV25-1, the J gene TRBJ2-7, with 9 bases lining up with TRBD2. Trimming at V came to 3 bases and at J to 4 bases, leaving 4 bases not matched to a gene. Germline values: CDR1 MGHDK, CDR2 SYGVNS. The CDR3 has 14 amino acids. The CDR3 loop reads CASSDHSGRYEQYF. CDR3 nucleotides: TGTGCCAGCAGTGATCATAGCGGGAGATACGAGCAGTACTTC.

The chain employs TRBV6-6 and TRBJ1-5; D may be TRBD1 (6 bases). The CDR3 totals 13 residues. Germline V lookup: CDR1 MNHNY, CDR2 SVGAGI (reference sequence). Trimming took off 11 bases at V and 5 bases at J, with 16 bases between the two ends. The DNA for the CDR3 is TGTGCCGCCACAGGGTTTGATTATCAGCCCCAGCATTTT. This translates into CAATGFDYQPQHF.

The chain joins TRBV5-1 to TRBJ2-3; TRBD1 matches 10 bases. The CDR3 runs 15 residues. CDR1 is SGHRS, CDR2 YFSETQ, per germline. Trimming at V came to 3 bases and at J to 0 bases, leaving 1 base not matched to a gene. The CDR3 nucleotides read TGCGCCAGCAGCTCGGACAGGGGGAGCACAGATACGCAGTATTTT. It codes for CASSSDRGSTDTQYF.

The J gene is TRBJ2-1, the V gene TRBV2; 10 bases fit TRBD2. With V trimmed by 6 bases and J by 7 bases, 12 bases remained unmatched. This CDR3 has 16 residues. The germline gives CDR1 SNHLY, CDR2 FYNNEI. This CDR3 reads CASSLILAGKENEQFF. CDR3 bases: TGTGCCAGCAGCTTAATACTAGCGGGGAAAGAAAATGAGCAGTTCTTC.

The rearrangement uses TRBV23-1 and TRBJ2-3, with D perhaps matching TRBD1 (6 bases). TRBV23-1 is given ORF status, its function remaining uncertain. The ends were cut back, 4 bases at V and 6 bases at J, with 17 bases in the middle. CDR3 size: 15 residues. The CDR3 loop is CASSRLGGQTDTQYF. CDR3 DNA: TGCGCCAGCAGTCGCCTTGGTGGACAGACGGATACGCAGTATTTT.

This clone was observed once. The gene calls are TRBV30 and TRBJ1-5, with TRBD1 as a possible D gene (5 bases). CDR1 and CDR2 from the germline V gene are GTSNPN and SVGIG (reference sequence). With 6 bases removed from V and 4 bases from J, the gap between germline ends came to 13 bases. The CDR3 is 13 amino acids. The CDR3 bases are TGTGCCTGTGCCTTTCAGGGAAATCAGCCCCAGCATTTT. The encoded protein is CACAFQGNQPQHF.

The V and J genes are TRBV5-1 and TRBJ2-1; 10 bases line up with TRBD1. The J segment lost 6 bases and the V segment lost 0 bases, leaving 3 bases of the junction unmatched. The CDR3 extends over 15 amino acids. From germline, CDR1 is SGHRS and CDR2 YFSETQ. Here the CDR3 DNA reads TGCGCCAGCAGCTTGGAGGGGACAGGGGTCAATGAGCAGTTCTTC. It translates to CASSLEGTGVNEQFF. Full variable domain (outside the CDR3, taken from reference TRBV5-1 and TRBJ2-1): KAGVTQTPRYLIKTRGQQVTLSCSPISGHRSVSWYQQTPGQGLQFLFEYFSETQRNKGNFPGRFSGRQFSNSRSEMNVSTLELGDSALYLCASSLEGTGVNEQFFGPGTRLTVL.

The V gene is TRBV7-2, the J gene TRBJ1-1; D uncertain. This CDR3 contains 13 residues. The V gene lost 1 base and the J gene lost 1 base, with 4 bases spanning the gap. CDR1 is SGHTA and CDR2 is FQGNSA in the germline V gene. The CDR3 protein is CASSLEPNTEAFF. The CDR3 DNA reads as TGTGCCAGCAGCTTAGAGCCGAACACTGAAGCTTTCTTT.

This chain uses TRBV18 with TRBJ2-7; no reliable D call. CDR1 is KGHSH and CDR2 is LQKENI in the germline V gene. This CDR3 has 16 residues. The germline V and J ends were trimmed by 4 bases and 0 bases, with 16 bases remaining between them. Here the CDR3 reads CASSLSRPRGSYEQYF. CDR3 nucleotide sequence: TGTGCCAGCTCACTCTCTCGGCCAAGAGGCTCCTACGAGCAGTACTTC.

This CDR3 reads CASSSQGAWEQYF. In DNA form, the CDR3 reads TGTGCCAGCAGTTCACAGGGGGCGTGGGAGCAGTACTTC. The chain couples TRBV27 to TRBJ2-7; 9 bases are shared with TRBD1. The CDR3 covers 13 residues. V lost 4 bases and J lost 7; bases outside the gene matches: 5. Germline values: CDR1 MNHEY, CDR2 SMNVEV (reference sequence).

Only one count was recorded for this clone. The chain is built from TRBV28 and TRBJ1-6; weak D call: TRBD1 (6 bases). Trimming removed 2 bases from V and 7 bases from J, with 9 bases in between. The length of the CDR3 is 14 residues. In germline, CDR1 is MDHEN, CDR2 SYDVKM. This CDR3 reads CASSLNRENSPLHF. The CDR3 DNA sequence: TGTGCCAGCAGTTTAAACAGGGAAAATTCACCCCTCCACTTT.

The J gene is TRBJ1-2, the V gene TRBV19, with TRBD1 as a possible D gene (6 bases). V was cut by 5 bases and J by 8 bases, with 15 bases left in between. Per the germline V gene, CDR1 is LNHDA and CDR2 is SQIVND (reference sequence). The CDR3 extends over 13 amino acids. The CDR3 sequence is CASSFQGPSGYTF. The CDR3 region has the DNA TGTGCCAGTAGTTTCCAGGGGCCCAGCGGCTACACCTTC. The full variable domain, with the rest looked up from reference TRBV19 and TRBJ1-2, is DGGITQSPKYLFRKEGQNVTLSCEQNLNHDAMYWYRQDPGQGLRLIYYSQIVNDFQKGDIAEGYSVSREKKESFPLTVTSAQKNPTAFYLCASSFQGPSGYTFGSGTRLTVV.

The chain uses TRBV5-3 and TRBJ1-5; TRBD1 is a possible D gene (6 bases). TRBV5-3 is treated as an ORF (open reading frame) with a function not yet certain. CDR3 length equals 16 residues. Trimming cost V 4 bases and J 5 bases, with 19 bases left between them. CDR3 sequence reads: CARSRPRTAFDQPQHF. As DNA, the CDR3 is TGTGCCAGAAGCCGTCCTAGGACAGCCTTCGATCAGCCCCAGCATTTT.

This clone was counted between two and nine times. The chain combines TRBV20-1 with TRBJ2-7; 12 bases are a match to TRBD2. Trimming cost V 3 bases and J 4 bases; bases outside gene matches: 7. Per germline, CDR1 DFQATT and CDR2 SNEGSKA (reference sequence). CDR3 length equals 15 residues. Here the CDR3 DNA reads TGCAGTGCTAGTCGTCTAGCGGGGGGGAGATACGAGCAGTACTTC. It specifies CSASRLAGGRYEQYF.

The V gene is TRBV4-2, the J gene TRBJ1-2, with unresolved D. Trimming removed 0 bases at V and 4 bases at J, with 12 bases between. The germline gives CDR1 LGHNA, CDR2 YNFKEQ. The CDR3 is 15 amino acids. Here the CDR3 reads CASSQDSGWIYGYTF. In DNA form, the CDR3 reads TGTGCCAGCAGCCAAGATTCGGGGTGGATCTATGGCTACACCTTC.

The chain combines TRBV4-1 with TRBJ1-3; no clear D. V was clipped by 1 base and J by 3 bases, with 4 bases between them. Germline CDR1 reads MGHRA; CDR2 reads YSYEKL. CDR3 length equals 13 residues. Here the CDR3 reads CASSQVLGNTIYF. Here the CDR3 DNA reads TGCGCCAGCAGCCAAGTACTTGGAAACACCATATATTTT.

The chain employs TRBV5-1 and TRBJ1-1, with 7 bases aligning to TRBD1. Germline-derived CDR1 and CDR2 are SGHRS and YFSETQ. The CDR3 extends over 14 amino acids. With V trimmed by 6 bases and J by 1 base, 6 bases remained unmatched. The CDR3 bases are TGCGCCAGCAAAGGAGGGGGCGAGAACACTGAAGCTTTCTTT. Its translation: CASKGGGENTEAFF.

V and J are TRBV30 and TRBJ1-4, with D tentatively TRBD1 (6 bases). Germline V gives CDR1 GTSNPN, CDR2 SVGIG (reference sequence). The CDR3 has 17 residues. V gave up 5 bases and J gave up 0 bases, with 19 bases separating them. CDR3 nucleotide sequence: TGTGCCTGGGGGGGGCGGAGGGGCCCTGCAACTAATGAAAAACTGTTTTTT. Encoded protein: CAWGGRRGPATNEKLFF. Full variable domain (missing parts from reference TRBV30 and TRBJ1-4): SQTIHQWPATLVQPVGSPLSLECTVEGTSNPNLYWYRQAAGRGLQLLFYSVGIGQISSEVPQNLSASRPQDRQFILSSKKLLLSDSGFYLCAWGGRRGPATNEKLFFGSGTQLSVL.

For this clone: An end of the junction differs from the germline gene, which may be a read error. This chain uses TRBV3-1 (or the pseudogene TRBV3-2) with TRBJ1-6; the D gene is possibly TRBD1 (5 bases). The CDR3 totals 15 residues. CDR1 is LGHDT and CDR2 is YNNKEL in the germline V gene (reference sequence). The CDR3 coding sequence is TGTGCCAGCAGTCAAGGGACTTTTGGGATGTCACCCCTCCACTTT. Amino acid sequence: CASSQGTFGMSPLHF.

The chain combines TRBV30 with TRBJ2-5, with D possibly being TRBD1 (6 bases). V was cut by 3 bases and J by 5 bases, with 10 bases left in between. CDR1 and CDR2 (germline): GTSNPN, SVGIG (reference sequence). This CDR3 contains 12 residues. The CDR3 DNA follows: TGTGCCTGGAGGGGGGCCCTGGAGACCCAGTACTTC. Its translation: CAWRGALETQYF.

A single count supports this clone. This sequence joins TRBV28 and TRBJ1-1; tentative D call: TRBD1 (5 bases). The CDR3 sequence is 16 residues long. Germline assignment: CDR1 MDHEN and CDR2 SYDVKM. V lost 3 bases and J lost 6, with 20 bases in between. CDR3 amino acids: CASSFTDRGVHSEAFF. The CDR3 nucleotides are TGTGCCAGCAGTTTTACCGATCGGGGGGTACACTCTGAAGCTTTCTTT.